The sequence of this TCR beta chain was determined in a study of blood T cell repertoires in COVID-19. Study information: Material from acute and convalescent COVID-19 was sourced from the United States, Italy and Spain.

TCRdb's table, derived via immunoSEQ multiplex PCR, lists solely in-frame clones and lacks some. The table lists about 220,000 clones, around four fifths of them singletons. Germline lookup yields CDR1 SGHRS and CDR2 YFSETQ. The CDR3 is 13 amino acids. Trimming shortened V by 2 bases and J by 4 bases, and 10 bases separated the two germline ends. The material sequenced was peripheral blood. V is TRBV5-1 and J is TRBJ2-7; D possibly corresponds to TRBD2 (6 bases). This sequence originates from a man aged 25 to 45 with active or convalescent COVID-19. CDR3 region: CASSFSGGYEQYF. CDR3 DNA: TGCGCCAGCAGCTTTTCTGGGGGGTACGAGCAGTACTTC.